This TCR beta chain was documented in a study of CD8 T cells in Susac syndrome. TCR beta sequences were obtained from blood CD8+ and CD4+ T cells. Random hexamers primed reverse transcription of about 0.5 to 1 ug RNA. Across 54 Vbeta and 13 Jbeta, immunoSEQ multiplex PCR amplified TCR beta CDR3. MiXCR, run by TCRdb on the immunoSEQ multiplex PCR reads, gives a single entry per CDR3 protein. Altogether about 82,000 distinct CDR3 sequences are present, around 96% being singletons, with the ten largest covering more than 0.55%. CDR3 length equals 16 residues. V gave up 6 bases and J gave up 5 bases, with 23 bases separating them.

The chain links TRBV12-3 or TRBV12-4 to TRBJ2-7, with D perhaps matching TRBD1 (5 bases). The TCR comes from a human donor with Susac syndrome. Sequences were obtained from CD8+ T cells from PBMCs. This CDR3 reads CASSLTQTVFIHEQYF. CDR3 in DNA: TGTGCCAGCAGCCTTACGCAGACAGTTTTTATCCACGAGCAGTACTTC.